This T cell receptor beta chain came from a study of cytomegalovirus exposure and HLA in healthy donors. This clone was seen just once. The PCR used 60 Vbeta and 13 Jbeta primers. Using immunoSEQ multiplex PCR, the repertoire was profiled, and TCRdb retains in-frame clones only, with some absent. The sample has over 150,000 clones; more than 70% are singletons. The V gene's germline CDR1 is MNHEY and CDR2 SMNVEV (reference sequence). The CDR3 spans 17 residues. Trimming at V came to 0 bases and at J to 9 bases, leaving 7 bases not matched to a gene. The specimen was PBMCs. This sequence was found in a woman aged 35 to 49 in good health and CMV-seropositive. The genes are TRBV27 and TRBJ2-4; 14 bases match TRBD2. This chain's CDR3 is CASSLSGTSGSSVIQYF. The CDR3 DNA follows: TGTGCCAGCAGTTTATCGGGGACTAGCGGGAGTAGTGTCATTCAGTACTTC.